The 16 T cell receptor beta chains in this list originate from one sample, sequenced in a study of cytomegalovirus exposure and HLA in healthy donors. PCR primers comprised 60 Vbeta and 13 Jbeta primers. The method was immunoSEQ multiplex PCR; TCRdb's version includes in-frame clones alone and lacks a portion of them. This table holds roughly 200,000 clones, roughly a tenth found once. Sequencing input: PBMCs. These receptors were obtained from a woman in her 30s in good health and CMV-seropositive.

V and J are TRBV15 and TRBJ2-5, with 7 bases lining up with TRBD1. Germline CDR1 and CDR2: LNHNV and YYDKDF (reference sequence). CDR3 length equals 13 residues. The V gene end was trimmed by 4 bases and the J gene end by 2 bases; junction bases not matched to a gene: 1. CDR3 DNA sequence: TGTGCCACCAGCAAGGGGGCACAAGAGACCCAGTACTTC. Translated, it gives CATSKGAQETQYF.

V usage is TRBV2 and J usage is TRBJ1-6, with D unclear. Germline V gives CDR1 SNHLY, CDR2 FYNNEI. Trimming took off 0 bases at V and 12 bases at J, with 9 bases between the two ends. This CDR3 spans 13 amino acids. CDR3 in DNA: TGTGCCAGCAGTGAAGCGCTTGGAGGACCCCTCCACTTT. This translates into CASSEALGGPLHF.

There are a few counts of this clone. The J gene is TRBJ2-7, the V gene TRBV9; the D is unclear. This CDR3 is built from 16 residues. The germline V and J ends were trimmed by 0 bases and 2 bases, with 15 bases remaining between them. The V gene's germline CDR1 is SGDLS and CDR2 YYNGEE. CDR3: CASSVGPVDSTYEQYF. For the CDR3, the DNA is TGTGCCAGCAGCGTAGGGCCGGTGGATAGCACCTACGAGCAGTACTTC. The complete variable domain, with remaining parts taken from reference TRBV9 and TRBJ2-7, reads DSGVTQTPKHLITATGQRVTLRCSPRSGDLSVYWYQQSLDQGLQFLIQYYNGEERAKGNILERFSAQQFPDLHSELNLSSLELGDSALYFCASSVGPVDSTYEQYFGPGTRLTVT.

In its sample, this clone was seen a few times. The gene calls are TRBV6-1 and TRBJ2-7, with 9 bases identical to TRBD2. CDR3 size: 16 residues. The germline V gene encodes CDR1 MNHNS and CDR2 SASEGT. With 4 bases clipped from V and 5 bases from J, the junction kept 12 bases outside the gene matches. CDR3 DNA sequence: TGTGCCAGCAGTGTGTGGGTTGTACAGCGGGAGGACGAGCAGTACTTC. Amino acids: CASSVWVVQREDEQYF.

This chain joins TRBV5-1 and TRBJ1-3; 7 nucleotides match TRBD1. Germline V gene sequence: CDR1 SGHRS, CDR2 YFSETQ. V dropped 0 bases and J dropped 9; count of bases not matched to a gene: 6. This CDR3 has 14 residues. This chain's CDR3 is CASSLGGQMGTIYF. CDR3 DNA: TGCGCCAGCAGCTTGGGGGGACAGATGGGCACCATATATTTT.

The chain joins TRBV7-2 to TRBJ1-5; D is possibly TRBD1 (5 bases). The CDR3 is made up of 14 amino acids. V lost 4 bases and J 3 bases, leaving 10 bases between the germline ends. Germline assignment: CDR1 SGHTA and CDR2 FQGNSA. Written as DNA, the CDR3 is TGTGCCAGCAGCTCAGGGATTAACAATCAGCCCCAGCATTTT. As protein: CASSSGINNQPQHF.

This clone appeared a few times. The chain uses TRBV5-1 and TRBJ2-7, with D tentatively TRBD1 (5 bases). The CDR3 is 15 amino acids. The germline V gene has CDR1 SGHRS and CDR2 YFSETQ. V was clipped by 0 bases and J by 2 bases, with 12 bases between them. The CDR3 region is CASSLDQGLTYEQYF. The CDR3 DNA reads TGCGCCAGCAGCTTGGATCAGGGCTTAACCTACGAGCAGTACTTC.

About this clone: Other DNA sequences within the sample encode an identical CDR3. The rearrangement joins TRBV5-1 to TRBJ1-1; 7 nucleotides agree with TRBD1. With 3 bases clipped from V and 8 bases from J, the junction kept 4 bases outside the gene matches. Germline values: CDR1 SGHRS, CDR2 YFSETQ. The CDR3 is made up of 12 amino acids. In DNA, the CDR3 is TGCGCCAGCAGCTCAGGGGGGTTGGAAGCTTTCTTT. It specifies CASSSGGLEAFF.

This clone was seen more than once but under ten times. V is TRBV11-2 and J is TRBJ1-2; possible D gene TRBD1, 6 bases. Germline CDR1 reads SGHAT; CDR2 reads FQNNGV. V gave up 5 bases and J gave up 5 bases, with 27 bases separating them. The CDR3 covers 18 residues. The CDR3 DNA follows: TGTGCCAGCAGCCCTCCATTTCACGGGACACAGCCCCTTTATGGCTACACCTTC. Protein product: CASSPPFHGTQPLYGYTF.

This chain links TRBV19 with TRBJ2-5; 7 nucleotides agree with TRBD1. There are 14 residues in the CDR3. V shed 7 bases and J 1 base; nucleotides not matched to a gene: 6. Germline CDR1 is LNHDA and CDR2 is SQIVND (reference sequence). This chain's CDR3 is CASTRTGLQETQYF. CDR3 in DNA: TGTGCCAGTACCCGGACAGGCCTCCAAGAGACCCAGTACTTC.

This clone was detected a few times. The chain couples TRBV2 to TRBJ2-2; TRBD2 is a possible D gene (6 bases). V lost 7 bases and J lost 7, with 13 bases in between. This CDR3 region has 13 residues. Germline V gene lookup returns CDR1 SNHLY and CDR2 FYNNEI. CDR3: CASTPETSGELFF. CDR3 DNA sequence: TGTGCCAGCACTCCTGAGACTAGCGGGGAGCTGTTTTTT.

This sequence joins TRBV6-1 and TRBJ2-3, with TRBD2 identical over 8 bases. CDR1 is MNHNS and CDR2 is SASEGT in the germline V gene. The V and J ends lost 4 bases and 5 bases, in that order; junction bases with no gene match: 8. The CDR3 spans 15 residues. CDR3 amino acids: CASSAPLAVGDTQYF. The DNA for the CDR3 is TGTGCCAGCAGTGCTCCACTAGCGGTGGGAGATACGCAGTATTTT.

V and J are TRBV7-9 and TRBJ1-2, with 9 bases lining up with TRBD1. There are 15 residues in the CDR3. Germline values: CDR1 SEHNR, CDR2 FQNEAQ (reference sequence). V gave up 1 base and J gave up 4 bases; unmatched junction bases: 4. As DNA, the CDR3 is TGTGCCAGCAGCTTAGGTGGACAGGGGTTCTATGGCTACACCTTC. Encoded protein: CASSLGGQGFYGYTF.

V and J are TRBV6-5 and TRBJ2-7, with D perhaps matching TRBD1 (6 bases). CDR3 length equals 14 residues. Trimming removed 6 bases from V and 4 bases from J, with 16 bases in between. Looked up from germline, CDR1 is MNHEY and CDR2 is SVGAGI. The DNA of the CDR3 is TGTGCCAGCAGACTAACGACAGGAACATACGAGCAGTACTTC. This sequence encodes CASRLTTGTYEQYF.

The rearrangement links TRBV19 to TRBJ1-1; D gene unclear. CDR1 LNHDA and CDR2 SQIVND come from the germline V gene (reference sequence). This CDR3 is 13 amino acids long. Trimming removed 5 bases from V and 8 bases from J, with 15 bases in between. The CDR3 protein is CASSLRTGSEAFF. The CDR3 DNA sequence: TGTGCCAGTAGTTTAAGGACTGGCTCGGAAGCTTTCTTT.

In this sample, this clone turned up a few times. The genes are TRBV2 and TRBJ2-1, with unresolved D. Germline V CDR1 and CDR2: SNHLY, FYNNEI. The germline V and J ends were trimmed by 0 bases and 12 bases, with 12 bases remaining between them. The CDR3 length is 13 residues. CDR3 loop: CASSEALSLGQFF. The CDR3 DNA is TGTGCCAGCAGTGAAGCGCTTAGCCTGGGGCAGTTCTTC.